This T cell receptor (beta chain) was sequenced during a study of identifying expanded T cells in peripheral blood. Healthy donors had no documented immune events, such as infections, while sampled. Germline V gives CDR1 SGHNT, CDR2 YYREEE (reference sequence). Trimming left V 0 bases short and J 0 bases short, with 12 bases between. The CDR3 has 16 residues. On this clone itself: Its specificity is not known.

Study observations and caveats: Differentially abundant clones: around 1.1 between replicates, 16.4 at approximately 14 days, approximately 19 at four. Across healthy donors, higher total template counts meant significantly greater approximately 2-week count variance.

Assay used: immunoSEQ multiplex PCR; TCRdb lists only in-frame clones, some missing. Here the sample spans 85,000 to 100,000 clones, around 88% being singletons. The receptor comes from a person aged 18 to 70 in good health. The chain combines TRBV5-4 with TRBJ2-5; possibly TRBD2 for D (6 bases). The sample comprised blood. CDR3 loop: CASSLDSRGYQETQYF. The CDR3, as DNA: TGTGCCAGCAGCTTGGACAGCCGGGGGTACCAAGAGACCCAGTACTTC.